The clone carrying this T cell receptor (beta chain) appeared many times. The antigen remains unidentified. The data derive from a study of T cell repertoires in cytomegalovirus infection. Study-wide context: Signatures in public TCR beta sequences pointed to both CMV infection and matching HLA type. The study's findings and limits: CMV carriers with the relevant HLA were identified by cumulative public TCR beta family frequency. The response measured ex vivo was dominated by TCR beta clonotypes (HLA-C-restricted and CMV-specific).

TCRdb called the reads again in MiXCR, with one record for every CDR3 protein. The sample gives approximately 500,000 distinct CDR3 sequences, roughly 10% of which show up once; roughly 10% is in the top ten. The CDR3 loop spans 15 amino acids. Germline V gives CDR1 KGHDR, CDR2 SFDVKD. Trimming cost V 2 bases and J 0 bases, with 8 bases left between them. This clonotype was obtained from a human donor in good health (CMV status not recorded). Some clones in this sample may be carry-over from other donors' samples. The J gene is TRBJ2-3, the V gene TRBV24-1, with D possibly called TRBD1 or TRBD2 (5 bases each). The sample was PBMCs. CDR3 protein: CATSDSGQSTDTQYF. The CDR3 nucleotides are TGTGCCACCAGTGATTCGGGGCAAAGCACAGATACGCAGTATTTT.